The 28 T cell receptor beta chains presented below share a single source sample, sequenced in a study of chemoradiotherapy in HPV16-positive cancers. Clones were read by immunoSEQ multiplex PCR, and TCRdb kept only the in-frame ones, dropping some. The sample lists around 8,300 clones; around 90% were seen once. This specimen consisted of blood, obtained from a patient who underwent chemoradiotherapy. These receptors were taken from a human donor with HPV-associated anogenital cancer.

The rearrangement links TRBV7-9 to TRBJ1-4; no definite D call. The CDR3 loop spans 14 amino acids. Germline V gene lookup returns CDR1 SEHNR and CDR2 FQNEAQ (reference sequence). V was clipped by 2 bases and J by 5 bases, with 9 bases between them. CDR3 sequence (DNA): TGTGCCAGCAGCTTACGTCAAGGGAATGAAAAACTGTTTTTT. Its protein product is CASSLRQGNEKLFF.

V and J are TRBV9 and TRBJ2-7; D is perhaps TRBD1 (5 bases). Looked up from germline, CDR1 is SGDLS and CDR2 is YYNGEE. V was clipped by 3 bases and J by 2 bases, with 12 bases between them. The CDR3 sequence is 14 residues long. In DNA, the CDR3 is TGTGCCAGCAGCGCTTCGACAGCAACCTACGAGCAGTACTTC. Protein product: CASSASTATYEQYF.

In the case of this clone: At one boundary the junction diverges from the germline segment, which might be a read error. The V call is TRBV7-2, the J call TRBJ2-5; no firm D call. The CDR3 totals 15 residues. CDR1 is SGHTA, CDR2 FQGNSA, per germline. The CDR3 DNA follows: TGTGCCAGCAGCGCACCTCCGGGCGTTAGAGAGACTCAGTACTTC. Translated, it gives CASSAPPGVRETQYF.

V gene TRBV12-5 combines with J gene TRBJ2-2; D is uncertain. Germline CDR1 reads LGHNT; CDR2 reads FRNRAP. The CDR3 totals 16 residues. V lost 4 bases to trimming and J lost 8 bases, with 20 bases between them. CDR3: CASGSPPGLISGELFF. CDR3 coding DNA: TGTGCTAGTGGTTCTCCGCCGGGCCTAATCTCTGGGGAGCTGTTTTTT.

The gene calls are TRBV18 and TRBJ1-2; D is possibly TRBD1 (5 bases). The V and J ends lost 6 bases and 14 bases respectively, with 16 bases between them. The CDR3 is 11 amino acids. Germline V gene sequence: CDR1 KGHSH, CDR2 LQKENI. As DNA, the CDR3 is TGTGCCAGCTCCGACGGGGGGGTAGGGACCTTC. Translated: CASSDGGVGTF. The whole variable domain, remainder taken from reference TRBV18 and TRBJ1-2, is NAGVMQNPRHLVRRRGQEARLRCSPMKGHSHVYWYRQLPEEGLKFMVYLQKENIIDESGMPKERFSAEFPKEGPSILRIQQVVRGDSAAYFCASSDGGVGTFGSGTRLTVV.

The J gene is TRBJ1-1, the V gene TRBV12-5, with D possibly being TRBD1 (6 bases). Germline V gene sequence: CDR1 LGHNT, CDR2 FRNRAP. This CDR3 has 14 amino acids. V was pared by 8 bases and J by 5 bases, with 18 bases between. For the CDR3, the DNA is TGTGCTAGTTCCCTCGGGGGGCGCGTTACTGAAGCTTTCTTT. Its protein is CASSLGGRVTEAFF.

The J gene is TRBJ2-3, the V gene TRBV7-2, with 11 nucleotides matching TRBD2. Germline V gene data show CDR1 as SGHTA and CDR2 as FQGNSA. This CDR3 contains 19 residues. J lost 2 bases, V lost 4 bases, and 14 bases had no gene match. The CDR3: CASSSPSSGGVGDTDTQYF. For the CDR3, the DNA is TGTGCCAGCAGCTCGCCGAGTAGCGGGGGGGTGGGCGACACAGATACGCAGTATTTT.

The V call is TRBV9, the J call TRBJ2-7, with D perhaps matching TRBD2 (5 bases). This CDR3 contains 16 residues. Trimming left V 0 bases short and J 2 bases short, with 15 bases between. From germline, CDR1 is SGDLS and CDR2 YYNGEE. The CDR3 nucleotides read TGTGCCAGCAGCGTAGCTAGAGGGAGTTCGCCCTACGAGCAGTACGTC. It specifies CASSVARGSSPYEQYV.

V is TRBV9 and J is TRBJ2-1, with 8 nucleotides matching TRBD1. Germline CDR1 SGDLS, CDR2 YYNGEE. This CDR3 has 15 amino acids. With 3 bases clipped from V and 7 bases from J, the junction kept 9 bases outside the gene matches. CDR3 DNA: TGTGCCAGCAGCGACCGGACAGGGCTAATTAATGAGCAGTTCTTC. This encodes CASSDRTGLINEQFF.

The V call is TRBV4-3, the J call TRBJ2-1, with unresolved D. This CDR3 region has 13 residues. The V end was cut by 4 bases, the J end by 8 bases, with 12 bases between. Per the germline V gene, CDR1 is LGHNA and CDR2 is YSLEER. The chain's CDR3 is CASSRKIGYEQFF. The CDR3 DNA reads TGCGCCAGCAGCCGTAAAATTGGGTATGAGCAGTTCTTC.

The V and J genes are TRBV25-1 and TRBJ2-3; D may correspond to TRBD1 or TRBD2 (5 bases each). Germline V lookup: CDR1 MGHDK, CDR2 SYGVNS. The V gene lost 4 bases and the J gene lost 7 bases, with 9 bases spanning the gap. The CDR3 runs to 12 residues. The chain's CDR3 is CASSGDGNTQYF. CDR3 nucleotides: TGTGCCAGCAGTGGGGACGGAAATACGCAGTATTTT. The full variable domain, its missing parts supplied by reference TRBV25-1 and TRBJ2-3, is EADIYQTPRYLVIGTGKKITLECSQTMGHDKMYWYQQDPGMELHLIHYSYGVNSTEKGDLSSESTVSRIRTEHFPLTLESARPSHTSQYLCASSGDGNTQYFGPGTRLTVL.

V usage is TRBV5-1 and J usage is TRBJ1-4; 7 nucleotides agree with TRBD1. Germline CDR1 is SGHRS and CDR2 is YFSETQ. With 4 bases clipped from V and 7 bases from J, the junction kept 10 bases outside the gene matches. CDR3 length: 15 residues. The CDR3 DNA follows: TGCGCCAGCAGCCAGGAACAGGGGAAGAGTGAAAAACTGTTTTTT. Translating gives CASSQEQGKSEKLFF.

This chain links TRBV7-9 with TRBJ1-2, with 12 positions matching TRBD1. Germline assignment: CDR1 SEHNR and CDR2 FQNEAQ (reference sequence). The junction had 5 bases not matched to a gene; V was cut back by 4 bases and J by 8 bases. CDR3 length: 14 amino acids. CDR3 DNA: TGTGCCAGCAGCTCGGGGACAGGGGGCAAAGGCTACACCTTC. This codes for CASSSGTGGKGYTF.

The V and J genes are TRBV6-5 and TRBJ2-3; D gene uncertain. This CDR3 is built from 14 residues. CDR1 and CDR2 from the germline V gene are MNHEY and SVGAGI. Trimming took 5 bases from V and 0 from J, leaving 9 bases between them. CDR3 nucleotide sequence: TGTGCCAGCAGTGGCTTCTCTAGCACAGATACGCAGTATTTT. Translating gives CASSGFSSTDTQYF.

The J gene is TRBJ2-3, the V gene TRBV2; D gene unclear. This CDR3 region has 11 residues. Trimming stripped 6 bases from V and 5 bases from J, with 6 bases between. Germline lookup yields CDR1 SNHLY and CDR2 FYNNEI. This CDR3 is CASSSEDTQYF. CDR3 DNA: TGTGCCAGCAGCTCAGAAGATACGCAGTATTTT.

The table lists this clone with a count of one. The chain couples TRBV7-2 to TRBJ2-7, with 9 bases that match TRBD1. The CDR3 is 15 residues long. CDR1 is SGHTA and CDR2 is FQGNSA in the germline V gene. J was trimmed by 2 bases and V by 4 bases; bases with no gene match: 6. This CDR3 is CASSSSGTGTYEQYF. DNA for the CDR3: TGTGCCAGCAGCTCCTCCGGGACAGGGACCTACGAGCAGTACTTC.

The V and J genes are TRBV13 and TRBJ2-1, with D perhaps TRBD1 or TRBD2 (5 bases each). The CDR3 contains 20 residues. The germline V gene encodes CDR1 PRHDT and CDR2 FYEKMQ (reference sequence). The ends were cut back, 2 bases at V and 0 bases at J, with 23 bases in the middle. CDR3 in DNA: TGTGCCAGCAGCTTAATGCAGCGCGTGCAGGGACGGCGCTCCTACAATGAGCAGTTCTTC. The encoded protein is CASSLMQRVQGRRSYNEQFF.

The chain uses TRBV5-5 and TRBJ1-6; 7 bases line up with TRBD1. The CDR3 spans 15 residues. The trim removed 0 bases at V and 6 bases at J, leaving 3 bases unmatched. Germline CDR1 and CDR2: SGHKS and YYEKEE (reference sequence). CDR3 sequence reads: CASSLGDSFNSPLHF. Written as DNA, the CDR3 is TGTGCCAGCAGCTTGGGGGACAGTTTTAATTCACCCCTCCACTTT.

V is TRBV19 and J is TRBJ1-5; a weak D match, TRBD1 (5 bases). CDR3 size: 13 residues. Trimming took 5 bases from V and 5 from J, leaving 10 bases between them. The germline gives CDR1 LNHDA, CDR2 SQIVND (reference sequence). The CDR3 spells CASSRGRDQPQHF. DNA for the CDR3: TGTGCCAGTAGTCGGGGGAGGGATCAGCCCCAGCATTTT.

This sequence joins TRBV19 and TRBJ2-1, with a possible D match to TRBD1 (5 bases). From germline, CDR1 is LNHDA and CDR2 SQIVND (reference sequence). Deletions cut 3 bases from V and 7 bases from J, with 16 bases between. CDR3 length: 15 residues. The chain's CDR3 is CASSIPSPRGNEQFF. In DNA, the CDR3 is TGTGCCAGTAGTATTCCATCGCCAAGGGGTAATGAGCAGTTCTTC.

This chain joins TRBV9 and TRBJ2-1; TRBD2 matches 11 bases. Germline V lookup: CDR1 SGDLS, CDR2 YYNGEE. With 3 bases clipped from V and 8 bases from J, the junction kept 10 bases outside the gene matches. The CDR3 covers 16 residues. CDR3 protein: CASSARTSGGIDEQFF. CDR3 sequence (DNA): TGTGCCAGCAGCGCCCGCACTAGCGGGGGCATCGATGAGCAGTTCTTC.

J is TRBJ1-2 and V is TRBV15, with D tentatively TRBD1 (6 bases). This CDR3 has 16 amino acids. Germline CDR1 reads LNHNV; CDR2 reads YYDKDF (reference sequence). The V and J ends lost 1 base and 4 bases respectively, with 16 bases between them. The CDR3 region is CATSRGPEGVAYGYTF. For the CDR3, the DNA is TGTGCCACCAGCAGAGGTCCGGAGGGGGTCGCCTATGGCTACACCTTC. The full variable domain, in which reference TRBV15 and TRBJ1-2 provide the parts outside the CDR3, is DAMVIQNPRYQVTQFGKPVTLSCSQTLNHNVMYWYQQKSSQAPKLLFHYYDKDFNNEADTPDNFQSRRPNTSFCFLDIRSPGLGDTAMYLCATSRGPEGVAYGYTFGSGTRLTVV.

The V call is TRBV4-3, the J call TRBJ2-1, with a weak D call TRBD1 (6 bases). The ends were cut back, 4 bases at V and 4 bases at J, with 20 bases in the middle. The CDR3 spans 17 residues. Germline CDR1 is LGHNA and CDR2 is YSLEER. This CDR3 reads CASSPSTASGVYNEQFF. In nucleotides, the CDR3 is TGCGCCAGCAGCCCTTCGACGGCGTCAGGGGTTTACAATGAGCAGTTCTTC.

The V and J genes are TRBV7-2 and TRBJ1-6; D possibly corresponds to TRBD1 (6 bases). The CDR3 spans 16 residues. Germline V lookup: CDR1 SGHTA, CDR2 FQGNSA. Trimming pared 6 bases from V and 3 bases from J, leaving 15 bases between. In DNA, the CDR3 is TGTGCCAGCAGAGGGGACATTGCCCTCTATAATTCACCCCTCCACTTT. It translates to CASRGDIALYNSPLHF.

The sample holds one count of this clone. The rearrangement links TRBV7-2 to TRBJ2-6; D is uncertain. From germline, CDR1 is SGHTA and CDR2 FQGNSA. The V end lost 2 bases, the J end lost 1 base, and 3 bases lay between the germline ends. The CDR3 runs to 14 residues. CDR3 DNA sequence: TGTGCCAGCAGCTTATCTTCTGGGGCCAACGTCCTGACTTTC. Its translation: CASSLSSGANVLTF.

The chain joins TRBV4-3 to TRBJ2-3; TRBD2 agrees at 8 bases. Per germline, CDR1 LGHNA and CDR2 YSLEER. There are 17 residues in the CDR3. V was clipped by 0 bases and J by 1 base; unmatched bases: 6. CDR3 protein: CASSQESSRGGTDTQYF. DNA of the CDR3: TGCGCCAGCAGCCAAGAATCCTCGCGGGGGGGCACAGATACGCAGTATTTT.

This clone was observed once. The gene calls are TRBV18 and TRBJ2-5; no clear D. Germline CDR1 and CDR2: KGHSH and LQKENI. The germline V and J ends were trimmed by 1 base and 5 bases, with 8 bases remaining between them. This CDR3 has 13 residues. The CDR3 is CASSPRVGETQYF. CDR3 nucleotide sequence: TGTGCCAGCTCACCACGAGTGGGGGAGACCCAGTACTTC. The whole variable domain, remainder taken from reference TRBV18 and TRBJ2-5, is NAGVMQNPRHLVRRRGQEARLRCSPMKGHSHVYWYRQLPEEGLKFMVYLQKENIIDESGMPKERFSAEFPKEGPSILRIQQVVRGDSAAYFCASSPRVGETQYFGPGTRLLVL.

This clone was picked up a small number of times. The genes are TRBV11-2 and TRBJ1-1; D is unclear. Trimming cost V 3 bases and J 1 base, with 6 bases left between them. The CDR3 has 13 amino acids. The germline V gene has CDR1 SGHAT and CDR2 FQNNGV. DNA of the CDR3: TGTGCCAGCAGCTTGTTCGAGAACACTGAAGCTTTCTTT. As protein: CASSLFENTEAFF.